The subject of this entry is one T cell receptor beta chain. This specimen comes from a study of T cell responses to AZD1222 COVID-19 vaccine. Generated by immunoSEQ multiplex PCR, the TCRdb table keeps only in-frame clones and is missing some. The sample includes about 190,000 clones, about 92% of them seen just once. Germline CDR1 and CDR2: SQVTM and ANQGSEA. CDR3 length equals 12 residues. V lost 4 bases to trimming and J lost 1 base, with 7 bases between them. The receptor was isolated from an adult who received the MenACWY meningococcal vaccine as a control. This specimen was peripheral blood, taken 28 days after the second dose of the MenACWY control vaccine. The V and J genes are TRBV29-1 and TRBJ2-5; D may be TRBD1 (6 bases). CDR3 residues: CSVGTAQETQYF. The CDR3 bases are TGCAGCGTTGGGACAGCCCAAGAGACCCAGTACTTC.